The present T cell receptor (beta chain) was sequenced within a study of T cell repertoires in cytomegalovirus infection. Study at large: Public TCR beta signatures were indicative of both CMV infection and a matching HLA type.

Overall study findings and caveats: Summed frequency of shared TCR beta families picked out CMV carriers who also had the relevant HLA. Dominating the ex vivo response were HLA-C-restricted CMV-specific TCR beta clonotypes.

TCRdb re-called the reads with MiXCR, one entry per CDR3 protein. The sample includes fewer than 350,000 distinct CDR3 sequences, about a sixth of them seen just once. Comments on this clonotype: Its antigen is as yet unknown.

The J segment lost 3 bases and the V segment lost 6 bases, leaving 4 bases of the junction unmatched. CDR3 length: 13 residues. Germline-derived CDR1 and CDR2 are MNHNY and SVGAGI (reference sequence). The sample was PBMCs. The V call is TRBV6-6, the J call TRBJ2-7; 8 bases line up with TRBD1. This clonotype was sampled from a human donor in good health (CMV status not recorded). Some clones in this sample may be carry-over from other donors' samples. The CDR3 here is CASRTGQVYEQYF. The CDR3, as DNA: TGTGCCAGCAGGACGGGACAGGTCTACGAGCAGTACTTC.